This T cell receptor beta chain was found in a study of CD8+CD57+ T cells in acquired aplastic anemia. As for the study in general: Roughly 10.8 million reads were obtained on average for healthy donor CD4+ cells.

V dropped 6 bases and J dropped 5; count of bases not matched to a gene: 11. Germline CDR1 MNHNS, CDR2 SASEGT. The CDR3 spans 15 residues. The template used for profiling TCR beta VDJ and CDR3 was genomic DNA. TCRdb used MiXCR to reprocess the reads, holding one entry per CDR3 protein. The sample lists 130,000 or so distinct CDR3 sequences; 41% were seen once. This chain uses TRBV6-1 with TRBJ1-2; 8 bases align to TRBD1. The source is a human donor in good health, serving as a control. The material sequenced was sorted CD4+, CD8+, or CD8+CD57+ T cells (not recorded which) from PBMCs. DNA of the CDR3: TGTGCCAGCAGCCAAAATTATGGACAGGGTTATGGCTACACCTTC. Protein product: CASSQNYGQGYGYTF.